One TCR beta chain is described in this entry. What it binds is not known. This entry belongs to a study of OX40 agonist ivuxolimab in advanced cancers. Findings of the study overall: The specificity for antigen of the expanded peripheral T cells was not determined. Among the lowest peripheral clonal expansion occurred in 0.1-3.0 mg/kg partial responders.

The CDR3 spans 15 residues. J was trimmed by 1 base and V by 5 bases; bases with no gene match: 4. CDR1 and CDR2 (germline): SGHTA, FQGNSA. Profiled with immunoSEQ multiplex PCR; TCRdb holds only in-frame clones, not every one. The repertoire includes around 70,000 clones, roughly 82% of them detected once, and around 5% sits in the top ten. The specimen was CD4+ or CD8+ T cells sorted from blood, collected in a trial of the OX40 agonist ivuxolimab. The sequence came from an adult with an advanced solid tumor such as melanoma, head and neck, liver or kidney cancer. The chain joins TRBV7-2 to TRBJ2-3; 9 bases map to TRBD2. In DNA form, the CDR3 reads TGTGCCAGCAGCGCCTCTAGCGGGGGCACAGATACGCAGTATTTT. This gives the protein CASSASSGGTDTQYF.